This T cell receptor beta chain appears in the sequencing data of a study of cytomegalovirus exposure and HLA in healthy donors. The V and J ends lost 2 bases and 7 bases, in that order; junction bases with no gene match: 6. Germline V gene sequence: CDR1 MNHEY, CDR2 SVGAGI. This CDR3 region has 15 residues. Comment on this clone: Its antigen remains unidentified.

This table comes from immunoSEQ multiplex PCR, and its TCRdb copy is limited to in-frame clones, with some not included. Among under 250,000 clones listed, around 80% were seen once. General study findings and limits: Across donors, most TCRs were seen rarely, yet some public ones were widespread. In vitro data verified a few CMV-associated chains as specific for CMV antigens. Listed as cytomegalovirus-associated were 150 or so TCR beta chains.

V usage is TRBV6-5 and J usage is TRBJ2-1; 9 bases are a match to TRBD1. This clonotype originated in a woman under 40 in good health and CMV-seronegative. Sequencing used PBMCs. The CDR3 region has the DNA TGTGCCAGCAGTTACCGGACAGGGGCCCCTAATGAGCAGTTCTTC. This sequence encodes CASSYRTGAPNEQFF.